What follows describes a single TCR beta chain. What it recognizes is unknown. In the ophthalmopathy cohort, Clinical Activity Score was at least 3, NOSPECS grade at least 4, and duration under 3 months. The study excluded patients with uncontrolled infection, other autoimmune disease, pregnancy or lactation. Regions amplified from RNA transcripts were the TCR beta CDR3 regions. First-round RT-PCR targeting the TCR CDR3 was performed with the HTBI primer set. TCRdb reprocessed the multiplex PCR reads via MiXCR and lists one record per CDR3 protein. The sample has approximately 690,000 distinct CDR3 sequences; around 21% are singletons. The source of the sample is a study of T cells in Graves' hyperthyroidism and ophthalmopathy. The V and J ends lost 4 bases and 0 bases respectively, with 10 bases between them. Germline lookup yields CDR1 DFQATT and CDR2 SNEGSKA (reference sequence). The CDR3 consists of 13 residues.

The study, taken as a whole, reports: Ophthalmopathy was distinguished from stable hyperthyroidism by 13 V-J signatures. In blood, most of the thyroid clonotypes expanded above 0.001 were also present.

The source is a man aged 25 to 45 with Graves' ophthalmopathy. The specimen was blood. The rearrangement joins TRBV20-1 to TRBJ2-7; tentative D call: TRBD1 (6 bases). CDR3 sequence: CSATDRSSYEQYF. The DNA of the CDR3 is TGCAGTGCTACGGACAGAAGCTCCTACGAGCAGTACTTC.